Each of the 2 T cell receptor beta chains below was sequenced from the same sample in a study of response to subunit inactivated influenza vaccine. TCRdb analysed the RT-PCR reads with MiXCR anew, one entry per CDR3 protein. The sample contains about 540,000 distinct CDR3 sequences, approximately 24% of which appear only once. The sample was also reused in another study, on T cells expressing NK-cell markers. That source reports: The TCR beta cDNA came from 5'RACE template switching with UMIs.

The sequencing here drew on CD4+ T cells sorted from PBMCs, taken 11 to 12 days after vaccination. All receptors come from a man aged 50-59 years who received an inactivated influenza vaccine.

The rearrangement uses TRBV6-1 and TRBJ2-1; D possibly corresponds to TRBD2 (5 bases). This CDR3 spans 13 amino acids. V lost 6 bases and J 4 bases, leaving 10 bases between the germline ends. From germline, CDR1 is MNHNS and CDR2 SASEGT. The CDR3 sequence is CASRRTVYNEQFF. The CDR3 nucleotides are TGTGCCAGCAGAAGGACTGTTTACAATGAGCAGTTCTTC.

This clonotype came up many times. V usage is TRBV7-8 and J usage is TRBJ2-7; 11 bases line up with TRBD2. After removal of 0 bases from V and 3 bases from J, the junction contained 4 bases not matched to a gene. The CDR3 is made up of 16 amino acids. CDR1 is SGHVS and CDR2 is FQNEAQ in the germline V gene. This CDR3 is CASSLAGTSGNYEQYF. In nucleotides, the CDR3 is TGTGCCAGCAGCTTAGCCGGGACTAGCGGCAACTACGAGCAGTACTTC.